Listed below are T cell receptor beta chains from one sample, sequenced in a study of T cell changes during pregnancy in multiple sclerosis. Some clones are missing from TCRdb's copy, which holds only in-frame ones; the method was immunoSEQ multiplex PCR. The data show about 61,000 clones, approximately 91% seen once. The source material was peripheral blood, sampled in the first trimester of pregnancy. All receptors come from a female donor with multiple sclerosis, enrolled in a pregnancy study. CDR3s include the opening cysteine and the closing phenylalanine or tryptophan. D genes are given only for firm matches. The size entry is marked missing in some rows and otherwise reads once, few, many or a size class.

TRBV2	TRBD2	NA	TRBJ2-7	TGTGCCAGCAGTGAAGGGCCGGGACTAGTTTTGGGCGAGCAGTACTTC	CASSEGPGLVLGEQYF
TRBV6-4	TRBD2	NA	TRBJ2-3	TGTGCCAGCAGTGAGCGGGAGGCGGCAACAGATACGCAGTATTTT	CASSEREAATDTQYF
TRBV5-4	TRBD1	NA	TRBJ2-7	TGTGCCAGCAGCTTGGGTGGGACAGGGGGCTTCGAGCAGTACTTC	CASSLGGTGGFEQYF
TRBV5-1	TRBD2	NA	TRBJ2-1	TGCGCCAGCAGCTTGGCCGCACTAGCGGGAGTCGATGAGCAGTTCTTC	CASSLAALAGVDEQFF
TRBV2	NA	NA	TRBJ2-3	TGTGCCAGCAGTGTATTAGCGAGCACAGATACGCAGTATTTT	CASSVLASTDTQYF
TRBV11-2	NA	NA	TRBJ2-7	TGTGCCAGCAGCTTTGGAGGGGTCGGGCAGTACTTC	CASSFGGVGQYF
TRBV7-2	NA	NA	TRBJ1-2	TGTGCCAGCAGCGCCCGGACAGCCGATAACTATGGCTACACCTTC	CASSARTADNYGYTF
TRBV4-3	TRBD2	NA	TRBJ2-3	TGCGCCAGCAGCCAAGTAGCGGGAGAAGGTGATACGCAGTATTTT	CASSQVAGEGDTQYF
TRBV10-3	NA	once	TRBJ2-5	TGTGCCATTGCAGCGGGAGAGACCCAGTACTTC	CAIAAGETQYF
TRBV27	NA	NA	TRBJ1-1	TGTGGCTCGGGGGTCCAAAACACTGAAGCTTTCTTT	CGSGVQNTEAFF
TRBV11-2	TRBD1	few	TRBJ2-7	TGTGCCAGCAGACAACCGGGACAGGGTTCCTCCGAGCAGTACTTC	CASRQPGQGSSEQYF
TRBV11-2	TRBD2	NA	TRBJ2-7	TGTGCCAGCAGAGAGGGGACTGGGGGACTAGCAGGGGCCTACGAGCAGTACTTC	CASREGTGGLAGAYEQYF
TRBV13	NA	NA	TRBJ2-4	TGTGCCAGCAGCTTACGGGGGGCCAAAAACATTCAGTACTTC	CASSLRGAKNIQYF
TRBV4-1	NA	NA	TRBJ1-3	TGCGCCCCGGGGGGGAGAGGGACTGGAAACACCATATATTTT	CAPGGRGTGNTIYF
TRBV10-3	NA	NA	TRBJ2-2	TGTGCCATTAAGCTAAACTGGAACACCGGGGAGCTGTTTTTT	CAIKLNWNTGELFF
TRBV6-6	NA	NA	TRBJ2-7	TGTGCCAGCAGTTACTCGAGTCTTCCTAGCTACGAGCAGTACTTC	CASSYSSLPSYEQYF
TRBV5-8	NA	NA	TRBJ2-1	TGTGCCAGCTTTAGGAGGGGCGATGAGCAGTTCTTC	CASFRRGDEQFF
TRBV9	NA	NA	TRBJ2-1	TGTGCCAGCAGCGTAGGACTCGGTCCCTACAATGAGCAGTTCTTC	CASSVGLGPYNEQFF